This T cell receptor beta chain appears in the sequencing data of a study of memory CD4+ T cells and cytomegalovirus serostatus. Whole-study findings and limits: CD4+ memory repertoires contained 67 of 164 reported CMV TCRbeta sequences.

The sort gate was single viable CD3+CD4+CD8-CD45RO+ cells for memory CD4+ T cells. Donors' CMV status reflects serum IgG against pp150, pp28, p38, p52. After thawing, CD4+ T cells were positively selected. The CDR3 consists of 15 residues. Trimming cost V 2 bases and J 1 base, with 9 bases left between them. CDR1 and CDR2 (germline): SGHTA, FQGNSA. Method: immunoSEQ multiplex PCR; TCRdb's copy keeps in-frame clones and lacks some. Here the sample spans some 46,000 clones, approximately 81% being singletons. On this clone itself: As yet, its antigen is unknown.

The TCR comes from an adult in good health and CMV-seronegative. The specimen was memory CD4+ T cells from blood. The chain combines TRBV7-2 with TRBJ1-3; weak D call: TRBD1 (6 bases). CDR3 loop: CASSLRGQSGNTIYF. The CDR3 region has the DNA TGTGCCAGCAGCTTAAGGGGACAATCTGGAAACACCATATATTTT.